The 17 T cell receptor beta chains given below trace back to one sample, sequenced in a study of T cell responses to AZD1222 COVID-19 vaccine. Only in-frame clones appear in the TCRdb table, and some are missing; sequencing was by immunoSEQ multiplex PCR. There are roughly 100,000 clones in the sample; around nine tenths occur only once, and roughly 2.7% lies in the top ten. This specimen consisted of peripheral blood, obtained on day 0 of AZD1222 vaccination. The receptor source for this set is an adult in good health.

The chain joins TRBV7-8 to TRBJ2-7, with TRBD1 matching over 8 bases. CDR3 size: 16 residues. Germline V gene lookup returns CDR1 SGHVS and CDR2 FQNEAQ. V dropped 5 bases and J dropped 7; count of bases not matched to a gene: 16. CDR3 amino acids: CASSPPGGQGAGEQYF. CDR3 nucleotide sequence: TGTGCCAGCAGCCCCCCCGGCGGGCAGGGGGCCGGGGAGCAGTACTTC.

CDR3 DNA sequence: TGTGCCAGCAGTTCCGGATTCCTAGCGGGAGTAGCAGATACGCAGTATTTT. Residues: CASSSGFLAGVADTQYF. The gene calls are TRBV5-8 and TRBJ2-3; 10 bases are shared with TRBD2. The CDR3 consists of 17 residues. The germline V gene has CDR1 SGHTS and CDR2 YDEGEE. V was pared by 5 bases and J by 4 bases, with 13 bases of the junction left unmatched.

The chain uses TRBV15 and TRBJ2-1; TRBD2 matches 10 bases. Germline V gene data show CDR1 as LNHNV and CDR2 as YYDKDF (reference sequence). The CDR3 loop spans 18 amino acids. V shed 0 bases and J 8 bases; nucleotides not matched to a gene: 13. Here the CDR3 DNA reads TGTGCCACCAGCAGAGATTCTAGGGTGCTAGCGGGGGTCGATGAGCAGTTCTTC. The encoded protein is CATSRDSRVLAGVDEQFF.

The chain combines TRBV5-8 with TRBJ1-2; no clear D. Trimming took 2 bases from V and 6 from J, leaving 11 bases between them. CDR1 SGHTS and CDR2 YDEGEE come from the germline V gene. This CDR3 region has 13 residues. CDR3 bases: TGTGCCAGCAGCTTCCCAAGCATGGATGGCTACACCTTC. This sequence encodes CASSFPSMDGYTF.

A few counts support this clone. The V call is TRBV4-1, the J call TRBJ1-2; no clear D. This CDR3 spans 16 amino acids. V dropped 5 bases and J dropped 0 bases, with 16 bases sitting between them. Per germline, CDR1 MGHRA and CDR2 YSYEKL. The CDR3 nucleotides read TGCGCCAGCAGCGGCAGTTCCCTCTCCGCTAACTATGGCTACACCTTC. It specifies CASSGSSLSANYGYTF.

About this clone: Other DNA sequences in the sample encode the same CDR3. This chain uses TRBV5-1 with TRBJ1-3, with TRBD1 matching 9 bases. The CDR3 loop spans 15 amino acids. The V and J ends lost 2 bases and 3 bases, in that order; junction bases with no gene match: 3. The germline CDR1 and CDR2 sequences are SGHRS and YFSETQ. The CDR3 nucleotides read TGCGCCAGCAGCTTACAGGGGGCGTTTGGAAACACCATATATTTT. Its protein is CASSLQGAFGNTIYF.

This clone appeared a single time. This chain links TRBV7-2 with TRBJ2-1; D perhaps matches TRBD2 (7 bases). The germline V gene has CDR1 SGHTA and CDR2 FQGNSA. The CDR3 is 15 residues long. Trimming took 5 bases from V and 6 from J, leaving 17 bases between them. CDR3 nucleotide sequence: TGTGCCAGCAGCCTAGGGGGGGGAAGGTTCAATGAGCAGTTCTTC. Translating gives CASSLGGGRFNEQFF.

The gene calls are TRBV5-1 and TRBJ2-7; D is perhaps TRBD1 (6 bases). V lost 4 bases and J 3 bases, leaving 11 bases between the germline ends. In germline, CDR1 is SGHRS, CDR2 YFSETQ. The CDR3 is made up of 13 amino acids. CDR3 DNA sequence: TGCGCCAGCAGCCCCGGGACACTCTACGAGCAGTACTTC. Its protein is CASSPGTLYEQYF.

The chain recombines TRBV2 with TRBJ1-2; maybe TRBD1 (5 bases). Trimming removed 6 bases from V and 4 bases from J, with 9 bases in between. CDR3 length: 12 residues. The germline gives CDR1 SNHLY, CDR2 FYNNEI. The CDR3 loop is CASSAGGYGYTF. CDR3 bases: TGTGCCAGCAGCGCGGGGGGCTATGGCTACACCTTC.

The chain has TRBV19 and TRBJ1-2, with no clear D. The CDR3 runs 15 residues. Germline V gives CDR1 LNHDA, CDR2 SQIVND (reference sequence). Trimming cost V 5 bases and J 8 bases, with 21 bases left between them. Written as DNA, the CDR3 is TGTGCCAGTAGTGCTCCGGGTAGGAAAGATAGAGGCTACACCTTC. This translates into CASSAPGRKDRGYTF.

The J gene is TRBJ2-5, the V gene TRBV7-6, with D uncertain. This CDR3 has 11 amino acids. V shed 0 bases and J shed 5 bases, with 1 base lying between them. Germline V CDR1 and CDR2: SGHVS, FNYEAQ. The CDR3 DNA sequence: TGTGCCAGCAGCTTAGCTGAGACCCAGTACTTC. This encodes CASSLAETQYF. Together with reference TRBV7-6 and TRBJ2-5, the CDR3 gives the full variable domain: GAGVSQSPRYKVTKRGQDVALRCDPISGHVSLYWYRQALGQGPEFLTYFNYEAQQDKSGLPNDRFSAERPEGSISTLTIQRTEQRDSAMYRCASSLAETQYFGPGTRLLVL.

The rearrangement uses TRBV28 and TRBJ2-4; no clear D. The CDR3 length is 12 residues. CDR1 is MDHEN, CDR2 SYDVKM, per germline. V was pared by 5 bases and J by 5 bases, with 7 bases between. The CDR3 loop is CASSSYQNIQYF. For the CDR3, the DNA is TGTGCCAGCAGTAGCTACCAAAACATTCAGTACTTC.

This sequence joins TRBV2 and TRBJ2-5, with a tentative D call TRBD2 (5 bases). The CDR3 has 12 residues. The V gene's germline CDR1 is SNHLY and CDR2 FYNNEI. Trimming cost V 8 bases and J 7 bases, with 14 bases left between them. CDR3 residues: CASAQREGTQYF. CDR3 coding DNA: TGTGCCAGCGCTCAGAGGGAAGGGACCCAGTACTTC.

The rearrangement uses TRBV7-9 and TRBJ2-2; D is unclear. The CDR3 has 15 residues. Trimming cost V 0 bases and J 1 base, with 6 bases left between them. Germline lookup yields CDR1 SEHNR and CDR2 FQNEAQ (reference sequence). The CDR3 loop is CASSLARLNTGELFF. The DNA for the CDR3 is TGTGCCAGCAGCTTAGCCAGGTTGAACACCGGGGAGCTGTTTTTT.

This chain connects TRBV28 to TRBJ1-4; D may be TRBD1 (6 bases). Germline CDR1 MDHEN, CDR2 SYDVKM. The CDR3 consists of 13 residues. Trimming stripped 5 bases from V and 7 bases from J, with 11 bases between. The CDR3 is CASSGGRVEKLFF. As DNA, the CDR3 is TGTGCCAGCAGTGGGGGCAGGGTTGAAAAACTGTTTTTT.

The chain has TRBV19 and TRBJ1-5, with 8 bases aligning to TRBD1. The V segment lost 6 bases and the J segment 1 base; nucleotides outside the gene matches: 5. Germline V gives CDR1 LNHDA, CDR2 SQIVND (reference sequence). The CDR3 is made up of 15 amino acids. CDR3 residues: CASRRDRGSNQPQHF. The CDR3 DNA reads TGTGCCAGTAGGCGTGACAGGGGCAGCAATCAGCCCCAGCATTTT.

CDR3 residues: CASSSSGGGPDTQYF. The CDR3 nucleotides are TGTGCCAGCAGCTCGTCCGGCGGGGGGCCAGATACGCAGTATTTT. The rearrangement links TRBV11-3 to TRBJ2-3; TRBD2 matches at 8 bases. This CDR3 contains 15 residues. With V trimmed by 4 bases and J by 4 bases, 7 bases remained unmatched. Germline lookup yields CDR1 SGHNT and CDR2 YENEEA.